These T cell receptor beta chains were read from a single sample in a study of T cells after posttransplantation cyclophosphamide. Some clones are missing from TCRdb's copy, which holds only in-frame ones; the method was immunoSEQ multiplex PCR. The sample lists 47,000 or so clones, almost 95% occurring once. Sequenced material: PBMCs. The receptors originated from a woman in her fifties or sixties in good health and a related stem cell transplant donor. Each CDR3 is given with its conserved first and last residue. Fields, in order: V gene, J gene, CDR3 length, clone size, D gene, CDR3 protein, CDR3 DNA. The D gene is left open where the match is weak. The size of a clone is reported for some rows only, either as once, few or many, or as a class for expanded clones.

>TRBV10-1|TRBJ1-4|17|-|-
CASSESGLTATNEKLFF
TGCGCCAGCAGTGAGTCGGGCCTGACAGCAACTAATGAAAAACTGTTTTTT
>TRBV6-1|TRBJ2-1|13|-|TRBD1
CASRDRGYNEQFF
TGTGCCAGCAGGGACAGGGGGTACAATGAGCAGTTCTTC
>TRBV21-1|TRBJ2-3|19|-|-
CASSTLAGGPVRKTDTQYF
TGTGCCAGCAGCACGCTAGCGGGAGGCCCGGTACGAAAGACAGATACGCAGTATTTT
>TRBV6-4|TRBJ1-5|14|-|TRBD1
CASSGTGRNQPQHF
TGTGCCAGCAGTGGGACAGGGAGGAATCAGCCCCAGCATTTT
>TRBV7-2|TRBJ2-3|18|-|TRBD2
CASSFPAALAGRTDTQYF
TGTGCCAGCAGCTTCCCGGCGGCCCTAGCGGGACGCACAGATACGCAGTATTTT
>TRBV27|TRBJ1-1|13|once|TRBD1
CASSSRGLIEAFF
TGTGCCAGCAGTTCCAGGGGGCTTATTGAAGCTTTCTTT
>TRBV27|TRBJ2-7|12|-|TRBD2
CASRGGGYEQYF
TGTGCCAGCCGGGGGGGCGGCTACGAGCAGTACTTC
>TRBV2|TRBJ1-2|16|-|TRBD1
CASSRGRQGGREGYTF
TGTGCCAGCAGTCGAGGTAGACAGGGAGGAAGAGAGGGCTACACCTTC
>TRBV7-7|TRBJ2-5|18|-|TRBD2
CASSLALAGGPLRETQYF
TGTGCCAGCAGCTTAGCACTAGCGGGGGGGCCATTACGGGAGACCCAGTACTTC
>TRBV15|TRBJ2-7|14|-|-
CATSRDRASYEQYF
TGTGCCACCAGCAGAGACAGGGCCTCCTACGAGCAGTACTTC
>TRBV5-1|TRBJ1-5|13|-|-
CASSPDGNQPQHF
TGCGCCAGCAGCCCCGACGGGAATCAGCCCCAGCATTTT
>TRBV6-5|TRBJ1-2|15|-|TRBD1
CASSYSDREGYGYTF
TGTGCCAGCAGTTACTCGGACAGGGAGGGGTATGGCTACACCTTC
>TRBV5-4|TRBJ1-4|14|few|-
CASRAGATNEKLFF
TGTGCCAGCAGGGCGGGGGCAACTAATGAAAAACTGTTTTTT
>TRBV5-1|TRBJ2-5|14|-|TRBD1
CASSLEGAKETQYF
TGCGCCAGCAGCTTGGAGGGGGCGAAAGAGACCCAGTACTTC
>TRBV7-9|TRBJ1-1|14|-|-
CASSLAPENTEAFF
TGTGCCAGCAGCTTAGCCCCAGAGAACACTGAAGCTTTCTTT
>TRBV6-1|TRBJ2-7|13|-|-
CASSWGTSYEQYF
TGTGCCAGCTCGTGGGGGACTTCCTACGAGCAGTACTTC
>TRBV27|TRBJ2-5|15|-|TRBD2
CASSVGTSGRETQYF
TGTGCCAGCAGTGTAGGGACTAGCGGGAGGGAGACCCAGTACTTC
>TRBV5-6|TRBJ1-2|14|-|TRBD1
CASGTGQGAFGYTF
TGTGCCAGCGGAACGGGACAGGGGGCATTTGGCTACACCTTC
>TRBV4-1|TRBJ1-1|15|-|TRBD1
CASSQEGTGNTEAFF
TGCGCCAGCAGCCAAGAAGGGACAGGGAACACTGAAGCTTTCTTT
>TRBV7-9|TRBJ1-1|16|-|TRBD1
CASSSGGTGMNTEAFF
TGTGCCAGCAGCTCCGGCGGGACAGGGATGAACACTGAAGCTTTCTTT
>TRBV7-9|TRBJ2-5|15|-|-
CASTLSLQAGETQYF
TGTGCCAGCACGCTTAGTTTGCAGGCGGGGGAGACCCAGTACTTC
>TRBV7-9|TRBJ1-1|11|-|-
CASSSGFTAFF
TGTGCCAGCAGCTCGGGGTTTACGGCTTTCTTT
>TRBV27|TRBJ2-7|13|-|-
CASSLFNSYEQYF
TGTGCCAGCAGTTTATTTAACAGCTACGAGCAGTACTTC
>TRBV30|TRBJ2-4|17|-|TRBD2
CAWNNKAGEWAKNIQYF
TGTGCCTGGAATAATAAGGCGGGAGAGTGGGCCAAAAACATTCAGTACTTC
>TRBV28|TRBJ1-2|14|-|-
CASSLAGVVVGYTF
TGTGCCAGCAGTTTAGCAGGGGTAGTAGTTGGCTACACCTTC
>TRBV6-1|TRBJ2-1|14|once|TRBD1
CASNRQGSYNEQFF
TGTGCCAGCAACCGACAGGGGTCCTACAATGAGCAGTTCTTC
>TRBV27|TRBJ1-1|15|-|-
CASSLYGGGNTEAFF
TGTGCCAGCAGTTTATACGGGGGGGGGAACACTGAAGCTTTCTTT
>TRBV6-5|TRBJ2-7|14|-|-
CASSYSSRGYEQYF
TGTGCCAGCAGTTACTCATCACGGGGCTACGAGCAGTACTTC
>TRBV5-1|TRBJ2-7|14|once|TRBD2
CASSPGGAFDEQYF
TGCGCCAGCAGCCCGGGGGGGGCCTTCGACGAGCAGTACTTC
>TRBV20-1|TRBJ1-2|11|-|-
CSARTIYGYTF
TGCAGTGCTAGAACAATCTATGGCTACACCTTC
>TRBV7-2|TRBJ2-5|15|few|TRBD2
CASSRGGENQETQYF
TGTGCCAGCAGCCGGGGGGGGGAGAACCAAGAGACCCAGTACTTC
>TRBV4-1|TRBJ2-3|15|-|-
CASSQGWASPDTQYF
TGCGCCAGCAGCCAAGGTTGGGCTAGCCCAGATACGCAGTATTTT
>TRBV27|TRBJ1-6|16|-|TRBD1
CASSFTGGPFNSPLHF
TGTGCCAGCAGCTTTACAGGGGGCCCCTTTAATTCACCCCTCCACTTT
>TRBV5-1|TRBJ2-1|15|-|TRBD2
CASSLAAGGLNEQFF
TGCGCCAGCAGCTTGGCGGCGGGGGGGCTTAATGAGCAGTTCTTC
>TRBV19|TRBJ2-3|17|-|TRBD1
CASSRPTGTASTDTQYF
TGTGCCAGTAGCCGACCCACCGGGACAGCCTCGACAGATACGCAGTATTTT
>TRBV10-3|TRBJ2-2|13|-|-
CAIRVLADGELFF
TGTGCCATCAGAGTCTTAGCGGACGGGGAGCTGTTTTTT
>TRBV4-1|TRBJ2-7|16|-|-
CASSRLRDGSSYEQYF
TGCGCCAGCAGCCGACTCCGGGACGGGAGCTCCTACGAGCAGTACTTC
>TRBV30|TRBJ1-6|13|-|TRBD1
CALGDTGVSPLHF
TGTGCCCTGGGGGATACAGGGGTTTCACCCCTCCACTTT
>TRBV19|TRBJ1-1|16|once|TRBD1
CASSQPGQGVNTEAFF
TGTGCCAGTAGTCAACCGGGACAGGGGGTTAACACTGAAGCTTTCTTT
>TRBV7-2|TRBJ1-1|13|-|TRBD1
CASRTTGGTEAFF
TGTGCCAGCAGGACCACAGGGGGTACTGAAGCTTTCTTT
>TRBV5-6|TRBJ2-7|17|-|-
CASTKFVLRDDNYEQYF
TGTGCCAGCACCAAGTTCGTCCTCAGAGACGACAACTACGAGCAGTACTTC
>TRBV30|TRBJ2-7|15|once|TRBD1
CAWRTGTGTSYEQYF
TGTGCCTGGAGGACCGGGACAGGGACGTCCTACGAGCAGTACTTC